The next 8 T cell receptor beta chains were all read from a single sample in a study of T cells in Graves' hyperthyroidism and ophthalmopathy. TCR beta CDR3 regions were amplified from RNA. The TCR CDR3 first-round RT-PCR relied on the HTBI primer set. MiXCR, run by TCRdb on the multiplex PCR reads, gives a single entry per CDR3 protein. The table lists around 690,000 distinct CDR3 sequences, roughly 17% of them singletons. The sequenced sample was blood. These receptors came from a man in his fifties with Graves' hyperthyroidism.

The chain is built from TRBV6-2 or TRBV6-3 and TRBJ2-7; D gene ambiguous. This CDR3 contains 12 residues. Germline V gene lookup returns CDR1 MNHEY and CDR2 SVGEGT. The V and J ends lost 7 bases and 2 bases respectively, with 9 bases between them. The CDR3: CASTAETYEQYF. CDR3 nucleotides: TGTGCCAGCACCGCGGAGACCTACGAGCAGTACTTC.

This chain connects TRBV6-1 to TRBJ2-5; D is unresolved. This CDR3 region has 13 residues. Trimming took off 5 bases at V and 5 bases at J, with 12 bases between the two ends. CDR1 is MNHNS and CDR2 is SASEGT in the germline V gene. The DNA for the CDR3 is TGTGCCAGCAGTTCCCACGCCGGGGAGACCCAGTACTTC. Its translation: CASSSHAGETQYF.

This clonotype was seen many times. The V gene is TRBV11-2, the J gene TRBJ2-7; D is ambiguous. Germline CDR1 reads SGHAT; CDR2 reads FQNNGV. With 1 base removed from V and 2 bases from J, the gap between germline ends came to 15 bases. This CDR3 has 16 residues. The DNA of the CDR3 is TGTGCCAGCAGCTTAGCGGACGGGTGGATCCCCTACGAGCAGTACTTC. Its translation is CASSLADGWIPYEQYF.

This clonotype has a count of ten or more. The chain joins TRBV6-1 to TRBJ2-2, with 8 bases lining up with TRBD1. The CDR3 totals 15 residues. The V gene end was trimmed by 7 bases and the J gene end by 2 bases; junction bases not matched to a gene: 6. Germline CDR1 reads MNHNS; CDR2 reads SASEGT. CDR3 protein: CASTTTGANTGELFF. CDR3 nucleotide sequence: TGTGCCAGCACCACGACAGGGGCTAACACCGGGGAGCTGTTTTTT.

The table lists this clonotype with a few counts. This chain uses TRBV20-1 with TRBJ2-3; the D call may be TRBD1 or TRBD2 (5 bases each). Trimming cost V 0 bases and J 1 base, with 8 bases left between them. The CDR3 has 14 residues. CDR1 is DFQATT and CDR2 is SNEGSKA in the germline V gene (reference sequence). The CDR3 DNA reads as TGCAGTGCTAGAGATCTGGGGGGCACAGATACGCAGTATTTT. Encoded protein: CSARDLGGTDTQYF.

The J gene is TRBJ2-4, the V gene TRBV5-1; 7 bases map to TRBD2. Per the germline V gene, CDR1 is SGHRS and CDR2 is YFSETQ. V gave up 0 bases and J gave up 6 bases; unmatched junction bases: 9. The CDR3 spans 16 residues. This CDR3 reads CASSLEAGRARNIQYF. The CDR3 DNA sequence: TGCGCCAGCAGCTTGGAGGCAGGGAGGGCTAGAAACATTCAGTACTTC.

Many counts were recorded for this clonotype. The gene calls are TRBV2 and TRBJ2-3; tentatively, D is TRBD1 (6 bases). V was cut by 4 bases and J by 4 bases, with 15 bases left in between. This CDR3 comprises 15 residues. Germline V gene sequence: CDR1 SNHLY, CDR2 FYNNEI. The CDR3: CASSAAPGQADTQYF. CDR3 bases: TGTGCCAGCAGTGCAGCGCCGGGACAAGCAGATACGCAGTATTTT.

The chain employs TRBV29-1 and TRBJ1-1; D is possibly TRBD1 (6 bases). The CDR3 is made up of 14 amino acids. V was clipped by 3 bases and J by 1 base, with 12 bases between them. The germline V gene has CDR1 SQVTM and CDR2 ANQGSEA. CDR3 nucleotide sequence: TGCAGCGTTGATTCCACGGGACAGAACACTGAAGCTTTCTTT. Its translation is CSVDSTGQNTEAFF.